The present T cell receptor beta chain was sequenced within a study of blood T cell repertoires in COVID-19. Study-wide context: COVID-19 samples from acute and convalescent phases originated in the United States, Italy and Spain.

CDR3 length: 13 amino acids. Germline CDR1 is SGHRS and CDR2 is YFSETQ. Trimming pared 5 bases from V and 8 bases from J, leaving 16 bases between. Using immunoSEQ multiplex PCR, the repertoire was profiled, and TCRdb retains in-frame clones only, with some absent. This table holds more than 95,000 clones, around nine tenths found once. Sequencing was carried out using peripheral blood. This TCR was recovered from an elderly woman with acute or convalescent COVID-19. This chain connects TRBV5-1 to TRBJ1-2; tentative D call: TRBD1 (6 bases). CDR3 DNA: TGCGCCAGCAGACAATGGGACAAAGGCGGCTACACCTTC. Its protein product is CASRQWDKGGYTF.